The 11 T cell receptor beta chains reported below all come from one sample, sequenced in a study of shared clonotypes between healthy human individuals. Assay: immunoSEQ multiplex PCR; the TCRdb copy retains only in-frame clones and omits some. This sample has 1,400,000 or so clones, with roughly 98.5% found just once. Material: naive CD4+ T cells sorted from blood. Subset specified: CD45RA+ positively selected. The receptors originated from a man aged 30 to 45 in good health.

The chain couples TRBV7-7 to TRBJ2-3; no reliable D call. CDR1 is SSHAT, CDR2 FNYEAQ, per germline (reference sequence). The CDR3 covers 13 residues. Trimming shortened V by 6 bases and J by 0 bases, and 7 bases separated the two germline ends. The CDR3 region is CASRELSTDTQYF. CDR3 DNA sequence: TGTGCCAGCAGGGAGCTAAGCACAGATACGCAGTATTTT.

The chain carries TRBV11-3 and TRBJ2-1; D is unresolved. With 6 bases removed from V and 7 bases from J, the gap between germline ends came to 19 bases. Germline CDR1 reads SGHNT; CDR2 reads YENEEA. This CDR3 comprises 15 residues. The CDR3 DNA follows: TGTGCCAGCAGTTCACGGTCTGTCCCCCGTAATGAGCAGTTCTTC. This encodes CASSSRSVPRNEQFF.

CDR3 in amino acids: CASSLGQGGGVATDTQYF. As DNA, the CDR3 is TGCGCCAGCAGCTTGGGACAGGGAGGTGGGGTTGCCACAGATACGCAGTATTTT. The chain joins TRBV5-1 to TRBJ2-3; weak D call: TRBD1 (7 bases). The length of the CDR3 is 18 residues. Germline V CDR1 and CDR2: SGHRS, YFSETQ. V shed 0 bases and J shed 2 bases, with 19 bases lying between them.

The genes are TRBV12-5 and TRBJ2-3; 8 bases match TRBD2. The CDR3 covers 14 residues. The ends lost 6 bases at V and 6 bases at J; junction bases unmatched: 8. CDR1 and CDR2 (germline): LGHNT, FRNRAP. CDR3 residues: CASGESGSFDTQYF. The DNA of the CDR3 is TGTGCTAGTGGGGAGAGCGGGAGTTTTGATACGCAGTATTTT.

The chain employs TRBV14 and TRBJ2-1; the match to TRBD2 covers 15 bases. CDR1 and CDR2 from the germline V gene are SGHDN and FVKESK. The CDR3 is 21 residues long. J was trimmed by 3 bases and V by 1 base; bases with no gene match: 13. The CDR3 is CASSQGFRGLAGGRYYNEQFF. The CDR3 DNA reads as TGTGCCAGCAGCCAAGGCTTCAGGGGACTAGCGGGAGGTCGGTACTACAATGAGCAGTTCTTC.

The chain links TRBV27 to TRBJ2-7; tentative D call: TRBD1 (5 bases). V was shortened by 4 bases and J by 4 bases, with 14 bases between the two germline ends. Germline CDR1 is MNHEY and CDR2 is SMNVEV (reference sequence). The CDR3 consists of 14 residues. CDR3 protein: CASSWATKGYEQYF. Here the CDR3 DNA reads TGTGCCAGCAGTTGGGCTACCAAGGGGTACGAGCAGTACTTC.

The chain joins TRBV19 to TRBJ2-2, with D uncertain. The V and J ends lost 6 bases and 4 bases respectively, with 6 bases between them. This CDR3 region has 12 residues. Per the germline V gene, CDR1 is LNHDA and CDR2 is SQIVND (reference sequence). The CDR3 region has the DNA TGTGCCAGTAGCTGGCTCACCGGGGAGCTGTTTTTT. As protein: CASSWLTGELFF.

The gene calls are TRBV28 and TRBJ2-7; D gene ambiguous. The V end was cut by 5 bases, the J end by 3 bases, with 14 bases between. Germline V gives CDR1 MDHEN, CDR2 SYDVKM. The CDR3 has 14 amino acids. CDR3 sequence (DNA): TGTGCCAGCAGTCCTCTAGGCATCCTCTACGAGCAGTACTTC. Protein sequence: CASSPLGILYEQYF.

The chain is built from TRBV5-1 and TRBJ2-1; 8 bases are shared with TRBD2. CDR1 is SGHRS and CDR2 is YFSETQ in the germline V gene. J lost 5 bases, V lost 4 bases, and 8 bases had no gene match. This CDR3 is 15 amino acids long. This CDR3 reads CASSLPTSADNEQFF. The CDR3 DNA sequence: TGCGCCAGCAGCCTACCGACTAGCGCGGACAATGAGCAGTTCTTC.

This clone appeared once. The chain has TRBV5-6 and TRBJ2-1; the D gene is possibly TRBD2 (5 bases). The V end lost 0 bases, the J end lost 2 bases, and 15 bases lay between the germline ends. Per the germline V gene, CDR1 is SGHDT and CDR2 is YYEEEE. The CDR3 totals 17 residues. In DNA form, the CDR3 reads TGTGCCAGCAGCTTGGGCGCCGGGATCTTCCCCTACAATGAGCAGTTCTTC. It specifies CASSLGAGIFPYNEQFF.

CDR3 sequence: CASSFGYGYTF. The CDR3 nucleotides read TGTGCCAGCAGCTTCGGCTATGGCTACACCTTC. This chain connects TRBV21-1 to TRBJ1-2. TRBV21-1 counts as a pseudogene. The CDR3 contains 11 residues.